Below are 31 T cell receptor beta chains sequenced from a single sample in a study of blood T cell repertoires in COVID-19. TCRdb's table, derived via immunoSEQ multiplex PCR, lists solely in-frame clones and lacks some. Of about 250,000 clones in the sample, approximately 85% are singletons; the top ten hold roughly 4%. Sequenced input: PBMCs or T cells enriched from blood (not recorded which). The receptors originated from a woman aged 25 to 39 who had recovered from COVID-19.

The chain has TRBV27 and TRBJ2-5; TRBD2 agrees at 12 bases. This CDR3 region has 15 residues. Per germline, CDR1 MNHEY and CDR2 SMNVEV (reference sequence). V trimming: 5 bases; J trimming: 3 bases; junction bases outside the gene matches: 4. For the CDR3, the DNA is TGTGCCAGCAGTCCCCGGACTAGCGGGGAAGAGACCCAGTACTTC. This codes for CASSPRTSGEETQYF.

J is TRBJ1-1 and V is TRBV4-1; D gene uncertain. The V gene lost 2 bases and the J gene lost 1 base, with 5 bases spanning the gap. Germline V CDR1 and CDR2: MGHRA, YSYEKL. This CDR3 has 13 residues. CDR3 sequence: CASSQTSNTEAFF. The CDR3 DNA follows: TGCGCCAGCAGCCAAACATCGAACACTGAAGCTTTCTTT.

The chain combines TRBV7-9 with TRBJ1-2, with TRBD1 as a possible D gene (6 bases). Trimming removed 3 bases at V and 3 bases at J, with 17 bases between. The germline CDR1 and CDR2 sequences are SEHNR and FQNEAQ (reference sequence). The CDR3 spans 16 residues. The CDR3 protein is CASSFVRGPDDYGYTF. The CDR3 DNA reads as TGTGCCAGCAGCTTTGTCAGGGGTCCGGACGACTATGGCTACACCTTC.

This clone was picked up one time. The rearrangement joins TRBV28 to TRBJ2-5; 8 bases fit TRBD2. The CDR3 totals 14 residues. Germline V gene lookup returns CDR1 MDHEN and CDR2 SYDVKM. With V trimmed by 3 bases and J by 5 bases, 5 bases remained unmatched. The CDR3 reads CASSFAGGSETQYF. The CDR3 nucleotides read TGTGCCAGCAGTTTTGCGGGGGGCAGTGAGACCCAGTACTTC.

This clone was picked up one time. The rearrangement links TRBV19 to TRBJ2-2; weak D call: TRBD1 (5 bases). Trimming shortened V by 4 bases and J by 1 base, and 13 bases separated the two germline ends. CDR1 is LNHDA, CDR2 SQIVND, per germline (reference sequence). The CDR3 length is 16 residues. DNA of the CDR3: TGTGCCAGTAGTACCTCAGGGCGCGGGAACACCGGGGAGCTGTTTTTT. It codes for CASSTSGRGNTGELFF.

The genes are TRBV7-3 and TRBJ2-1, with TRBD2 as a possible D gene (5 bases). The V gene lost 2 bases and the J gene lost 8 bases, with 13 bases spanning the gap. The CDR3 extends over 14 amino acids. Germline V gene lookup returns CDR1 SGHTA and CDR2 FQGTGA. The CDR3 protein is CASSLSFPADEQFF. The CDR3 DNA follows: TGTGCCAGCAGCTTATCGTTCCCAGCGGATGAGCAGTTCTTC.

The CDR3 loop is CASSLSPPGWGTGELFF. CDR3 nucleotides: TGTGCCAGCAGTTTATCCCCCCCGGGATGGGGCACCGGGGAGCTGTTTTTT. J is TRBJ2-2 and V is TRBV27, with D tentatively TRBD2 (5 bases). This CDR3 comprises 17 residues. The V gene's germline CDR1 is MNHEY and CDR2 SMNVEV (reference sequence). The V gene lost 0 bases and the J gene lost 4 bases, with 15 bases spanning the gap.

The count of this clone is one. The chain joins TRBV28 to TRBJ1-1; D perhaps matches TRBD1 (5 bases). V was cut by 5 bases and J by 6 bases, with 19 bases left in between. From germline, CDR1 is MDHEN and CDR2 SYDVKM. The CDR3 has 15 amino acids. The CDR3 region is CASSLHPARAAEAFF. CDR3 nucleotide sequence: TGTGCCAGCAGTCTACACCCAGCCAGGGCTGCTGAAGCTTTCTTT.

The rearrangement uses TRBV12-3 or TRBV12-4 and TRBJ1-6; D ambiguous. Deletions cut 6 bases from V and 8 bases from J, with 11 bases between. The CDR3 loop spans 13 amino acids. CDR3 coding DNA: TGTGCCAGCAGGCGACTGTCTGATTCACCCCTCCACTTT. It yields the protein CASRRLSDSPLHF.

The chain recombines TRBV7-2 with TRBJ2-2; 7 nucleotides agree with TRBD1. J was trimmed by 7 bases and V by 6 bases; bases with no gene match: 14. Germline assignment: CDR1 SGHTA and CDR2 FQGNSA. This CDR3 has 16 amino acids. The DNA of the CDR3 is TGTGCCAGCAGAAGACAGGGTTCGTGGTATAGCGGGGAGCTGTTTTTT. It encodes CASRRQGSWYSGELFF.

The rearrangement uses TRBV10-1 and TRBJ2-2, with D unclear. The CDR3 contains 13 residues. The germline V gene has CDR1 WNHNN and CDR2 SYGVQD (reference sequence). V lost 3 bases and J 4 bases, leaving 6 bases between the germline ends. CDR3 DNA sequence: TGCGCCAGCAGTGACCTAACCACCGGGGAGCTGTTTTTT. The encoded protein is CASSDLTTGELFF.

In its sample, this clone was seen once. The V call is TRBV16, the J call TRBJ1-6; D is unresolved. The CDR3 runs 13 residues. The V end was cut by 0 bases, the J end by 15 bases, with 12 bases between. In germline, CDR1 is KGHSY, CDR2 FQNENV. Here the CDR3 DNA reads TGTGCCAGCAGCCAATCAACCGTCCAGTACCTCCACTTT. Translating it yields CASSQSTVQYLHF.

The J gene is TRBJ2-7, the V gene TRBV5-1; the match to TRBD2 covers 10 bases. The germline V gene encodes CDR1 SGHRS and CDR2 YFSETQ. The CDR3 loop spans 17 amino acids. The trim removed 2 bases at V and 0 bases at J, leaving 8 bases unmatched. The CDR3 coding sequence is TGCGCCAGCAGCTTAGGGTTTAGCGGGGGGTCCTCCTACGAGCAGTACTTC. This translates into CASSLGFSGGSSYEQYF. Using reference TRBV5-1 and TRBJ2-7 for the parts outside the CDR3, the full variable domain is KAGVTQTPRYLIKTRGQQVTLSCSPISGHRSVSWYQQTPGQGLQFLFEYFSETQRNKGNFPGRFSGRQFSNSRSEMNVSTLELGDSALYLCASSLGFSGGSSYEQYFGPGTRLTVT.

The chain combines TRBV19 with TRBJ1-2; D perhaps matches TRBD1 (5 bases). The CDR3 loop spans 11 amino acids. Germline V lookup: CDR1 LNHDA, CDR2 SQIVND (reference sequence). Trimming cost V 7 bases and J 8 bases, with 11 bases left between them. This CDR3 reads CASKGGAGYTF. The DNA for the CDR3 is TGTGCCAGTAAGGGAGGGGCGGGCTACACCTTC.

This sequence joins TRBV7-2 and TRBJ1-5; D remains ambiguous. The V end lost 1 base, the J end lost 11 bases, and 18 bases lay between the germline ends. Germline V gene sequence: CDR1 SGHTA, CDR2 FQGNSA. The CDR3 is 15 residues long. CDR3: CASSLVGTADGAQHF. The CDR3 nucleotides read TGTGCCAGCAGCTTAGTCGGAACAGCGGACGGGGCCCAGCATTTT.

The chain joins TRBV7-9 to TRBJ2-1; 10 bases are a match to TRBD1. The CDR3 extends over 16 amino acids. V dropped 3 bases and J dropped 4; count of bases not matched to a gene: 6. Germline-derived CDR1 and CDR2 are SEHNR and FQNEAQ (reference sequence). The CDR3 sequence: CASSFQTGGIYNEQFF. In DNA, the CDR3 is TGTGCCAGCAGCTTCCAGACAGGGGGCATATACAATGAGCAGTTCTTC. Looking up the rest from reference TRBV7-9 and TRBJ2-1 gives the full variable domain: DTGVSQNPRHKITKRGQNVTFRCDPISEHNRLYWYRQTLGQGPEFLTYFQNEAQLEKSRLLSDRFSAERPKGSFSTLEIQRTEQGDSAMYLCASSFQTGGIYNEQFFGPGTRLTVL.

The rearrangement links TRBV30 to TRBJ1-2; a weak D match, TRBD1 (5 bases). The germline gives CDR1 GTSNPN, CDR2 SVGIG (reference sequence). V was pared by 3 bases and J by 5 bases, with 13 bases between. This CDR3 has 13 amino acids. Here the CDR3 reads CAWRDVGGYGYTF. Here the CDR3 DNA reads TGTGCCTGGAGGGATGTCGGGGGGTATGGCTACACCTTC.

V is TRBV19 and J is TRBJ2-2; 8 nucleotides line up with TRBD1. The CDR3 covers 17 residues. The V gene end was trimmed by 3 bases and the J gene end by 6 bases; junction bases not matched to a gene: 12. Per germline, CDR1 LNHDA and CDR2 SQIVND (reference sequence). The CDR3: CASSIPTTVQGAGELFF. The CDR3 nucleotides read TGTGCCAGTAGTATCCCTACAACAGTACAGGGGGCCGGGGAGCTGTTTTTT.

J is TRBJ1-1 and V is TRBV18; no reliable D call. Deletions cut 4 bases from V and 1 base from J, with 10 bases between. In germline, CDR1 is KGHSH, CDR2 LQKENI. The CDR3 loop spans 14 amino acids. CDR3 nucleotides: TGTGCCAGCTCACAGGTAGGAGGGAACACTGAAGCTTTCTTT. This codes for CASSQVGGNTEAFF.

The chain has TRBV5-6 and TRBJ1-5, with D perhaps TRBD1 (5 bases). CDR3 size: 16 residues. Trimming left V 4 bases short and J 3 bases short, with 17 bases between. Looked up from germline, CDR1 is SGHDT and CDR2 is YYEEEE. CDR3 sequence: CASSPFGDSNNQPQHF. CDR3 bases: TGTGCCAGCAGCCCGTTCGGAGACAGTAACAATCAGCCCCAGCATTTT.

The J gene is TRBJ2-5, the V gene TRBV30, with TRBD1 as a possible D gene (6 bases). V was shortened by 2 bases and J by 8 bases, with 15 bases between the two germline ends. Germline V lookup: CDR1 GTSNPN, CDR2 SVGIG (reference sequence). The CDR3 sequence is 13 residues long. CDR3: CAWSRQVEETQYF. The CDR3 bases are TGTGCCTGGAGTCGACAGGTGGAGGAAACCCAGTACTTC.

This clone was observed a single time. The rearrangement uses TRBV5-1 and TRBJ2-2; D may be TRBD2 (5 bases). Germline CDR1 and CDR2: SGHRS and YFSETQ. The CDR3 extends over 16 amino acids. V gave up 6 bases and J gave up 5 bases, with 20 bases separating them. The CDR3 protein is CASTSSRASRTGELFF. CDR3 coding DNA: TGCGCCAGCACCTCCTCGCGGGCGTCGAGGACCGGGGAGCTGTTTTTT.

This sequence joins TRBV19 and TRBJ1-6; TRBD1 matches at 8 bases. CDR3 size: 15 residues. V lost 4 bases, J lost 10 bases, and 9 bases stayed unmatched. CDR1 is LNHDA and CDR2 is SQIVND in the germline V gene (reference sequence). The CDR3 loop is CASSTEGQGYSPLHF. In DNA form, the CDR3 reads TGTGCCAGTAGTACTGAAGGACAGGGTTACTCACCCCTCCACTTT.

The CDR3 DNA sequence: TGTGCCATAGCCGGCGGTATAGAGACCCAGTACTTC. It is translated as CAIAGGIETQYF. The chain joins TRBV10-3 to TRBJ2-5; D is unresolved. Germline CDR1 reads ENHRY; CDR2 reads SYGVKD. The CDR3 consists of 12 residues. The V end lost 9 bases, the J end lost 4 bases, and 12 bases lay between the germline ends.

V is TRBV10-3 and J is TRBJ1-2, with D possibly matching TRBD1 (5 bases). Trimming cost V 0 bases and J 7 bases, with 6 bases left between them. This CDR3 spans 12 amino acids. Per the germline V gene, CDR1 is ENHRY and CDR2 is SYGVKD. This chain's CDR3 is CAISESRGGYTF. The CDR3 bases are TGTGCCATCAGTGAGTCTAGGGGTGGCTACACCTTC.

A single count supports this clone. The rearrangement joins TRBV28 to TRBJ2-7; TRBD1 matches 9 bases. V dropped 7 bases and J dropped 2; count of bases not matched to a gene: 9. Looked up from germline, CDR1 is MDHEN and CDR2 is SYDVKM. The CDR3 contains 15 residues. CDR3 sequence (DNA): TGTGCCAGCAACTACCCCCGGACAGGGGCCTACGAGCAGTACTTC. Its translation is CASNYPRTGAYEQYF.

The genes are TRBV5-1 and TRBJ2-3, with D possibly TRBD1 on 7 matching bases. Germline V gives CDR1 SGHRS, CDR2 YFSETQ. V was pared by 0 bases and J by 5 bases, with 16 bases between. The CDR3 length is 16 residues. This CDR3 reads CASSLAGQGGRDTQYF. CDR3 DNA sequence: TGCGCCAGCAGCTTGGCCGGGCAGGGGGGTCGAGATACGCAGTATTTT.

The chain carries TRBV10-3 and TRBJ1-1, with TRBD1 as a possible D gene (5 bases). Trimming removed 7 bases at V and 5 bases at J, with 11 bases between. Germline assignment: CDR1 ENHRY and CDR2 SYGVKD. The CDR3 consists of 12 residues. The DNA of the CDR3 is TGTGCCATCACAACGGGGGATACTGAAGCTTTCTTT. Translation: CAITTGDTEAFF.

The count of this clone is one. The chain carries TRBV12-3 or TRBV12-4 and TRBJ1-2; no firm D call. This CDR3 spans 13 amino acids. The ends were cut back, 4 bases at V and 5 bases at J, with 11 bases in the middle. CDR3 sequence (DNA): TGTGCCAGCAGTTACAGCACTTTTTATGGCTACACCTTC. Its protein is CASSYSTFYGYTF.

This chain links TRBV7-8 with TRBJ1-1, with D tentatively TRBD1 (6 bases). The CDR3 covers 14 residues. Looked up from germline, CDR1 is SGHVS and CDR2 is FQNEAQ. V was pared by 8 bases and J by 4 bases, with 17 bases between. This CDR3 reads CASEDPGGLTEAFF. As DNA, the CDR3 is TGTGCCAGCGAGGACCCCGGGGGGCTCACTGAAGCTTTCTTT.

The chain uses TRBV11-3 and TRBJ2-1, with a weak D call TRBD2 (5 bases). CDR3 length equals 15 residues. Trimming left V 3 bases short and J 4 bases short, with 13 bases between. The V gene's germline CDR1 is SGHNT and CDR2 YENEEA. Here the CDR3 reads CASSFARASYNEQFF. The CDR3 coding sequence is TGTGCCAGCAGCTTTGCGAGGGCCAGTTACAATGAGCAGTTCTTC.